These T cell receptor beta chains were read from a single sample in a study of T-cell memory formation after mild COVID-19. TCRdb reprocessed the 5' RACE reads via MiXCR and lists one record per CDR3 protein. This sample has approximately 250,000 distinct CDR3 sequences; roughly 14% occur once, and the top ten carry under 2.5%. Sequencing was carried out using PBMCs or a T cell subset sorted from them (not recorded which). These TCRs come from an adult woman who had mild COVID-19 (a few samples of this study predate the infection). Cell type and time point are not known. The CDR3 runs from the conserved cysteine through the conserved F or W. Fields, in order: D gene, J gene, clone size, V gene, CDR3 protein, CDR3 DNA. D genes are given only for firm matches. Rows may omit the clone size; those that give it use once, few, many or a size class.

TRBD2 TRBJ2-1 NA TRBV7-6 CASSRRTSESSYNEQFF TGTGCCAGCAGCCGACGGACTAGCGAGAGCTCCTACAATGAGCAGTTCTTC
TRBD1 TRBJ2-3 NA TRBV2 CASSLRDRQYF TGTGCCAGCAGCCTCCGGGACAGGCAGTATTTT
NA TRBJ1-2 many TRBV20-1 CSALDGWDYGYTF TGCAGTGCTCTGGACGGGTGGGACTATGGCTACACCTTC
NA TRBJ1-4 NA TRBV5-1 CASSTGTANEKLFF TGCGCCAGCAGTACCGGGACCGCTAATGAAAAACTGTTTTTT
TRBD1 TRBJ1-2 NA TRBV30 CAWSVGGRAYGYTF TGTGCCTGGAGTGTAGGGGGCAGGGCCTATGGCTACACCTTC
TRBD2 TRBJ2-7 NA TRBV25-1 CASEPERTSSGYEQYF TGTGCCAGCGAGCCGGAGCGGACTAGCTCCGGCTACGAGCAGTACTTC
NA TRBJ2-5 NA TRBV7-2 CASSLARETQYF TGTGCCAGCAGCTTAGCGAGGGAGACCCAGTACTTC
NA TRBJ1-2 NA TRBV3-1 CASSTPGRGNYGYTF TGTGCCAGCAGCACCCCAGGGAGGGGAAACTATGGCTACACCTTC
NA TRBJ2-5 NA TRBV9 CASSVGRLGTQYF TGTGCCAGCAGCGTTGGGCGTCTCGGGACCCAGTACTTC
NA TRBJ1-5 NA TRBV6-5 CASSYVGGSNQPQHF TGTGCCAGCAGTTACGTCGGGGGTAGCAATCAGCCCCAGCATTTT
NA TRBJ2-3 NA TRBV7-2 CASSSRGADSTDTQYF TGTGCCAGCAGCTCCAGGGGAGCAGATAGCACAGATACGCAGTATTTT
TRBD1 TRBJ1-2 NA TRBV6-1 CASSEDRATHYGYTF TGTGCCAGCAGTGAGGACAGGGCCACCCACTATGGCTACACCTTC
NA TRBJ2-2 few TRBV20-1 CSASTPNTGELFF TGCAGTGCAAGTACCCCGAACACCGGGGAGCTGTTTTTT
NA TRBJ1-6 NA TRBV20-1 CSARGDGRYNSPLHF TGCAGTGCTAGAGGGGACGGAAGATATAATTCACCCCTCCACTTT
NA TRBJ2-3 many TRBV20-1 CSASGGGVSRYGDTQYF TGCAGTGCTAGCGGCGGTGGGGTATCCCGCTATGGAGATACGCAGTATTTT
NA TRBJ2-5 many TRBV7-9 CASSLETQYF TGTGCCAGCAGTTTAGAGACCCAGTACTTC
NA TRBJ1-1 few TRBV5-1 CASSLDDRNTEAFF TGCGCCAGCAGCTTGGATGACAGGAACACTGAAGCTTTCTTT
TRBD1 TRBJ2-7 few TRBV5-5 CASSLDRDRNFYEQYF TGTGCCAGCAGCTTGGATCGGGACAGGAACTTCTACGAGCAGTACTTC
TRBD1 TRBJ2-3 few TRBV5-5 CASSLAGTANTDTQYF TGTGCCAGCAGCTTGGCCGGGACAGCCAACACAGATACGCAGTATTTT
TRBD1 TRBJ2-1 many TRBV7-8 CASSSARLPGQVYNEQFF TGTGCCAGCAGCTCCGCCCGTCTCCCGGGACAGGTTTACAATGAGCAGTTCTTC
NA TRBJ1-1 few TRBV5-6 CASSPQRLNTEAFF TGTGCCAGCAGCCCCCAACGGCTTAACACTGAAGCTTTCTTT
NA TRBJ1-2 few TRBV20-1 CSAKNYGYTF TGCAGTGCGAAAAACTATGGCTACACCTTC
TRBD2 TRBJ2-3 few TRBV6-2/TRBV6-3 CASSSSLLAGADTQYF TGTGCCAGCAGTTCCTCCCTTCTAGCGGGAGCAGATACGCAGTATTTT
NA TRBJ2-1 NA TRBV12-3/TRBV12-4 CASSPVVSYNEQFF TGTGCCAGCAGTCCAGTTGTCTCCTACAATGAGCAGTTCTTC
NA TRBJ2-1 many TRBV5-1 CASSLNADNEQFF TGCGCCAGCAGCTTGAACGCCGACAATGAGCAGTTCTTC
NA TRBJ1-6 NA TRBV3-1 CASSQGGVDNSPLHF TGTGCCAGCAGCCAAGGGGGTGTTGATAATTCACCCCTCCACTTT
TRBD2 TRBJ2-7 NA TRBV7-2 CASSSRKGLAGLLYEQYF TGTGCCAGCAGCTCTAGGAAGGGACTAGCGGGGCTTCTCTACGAGCAGTACTTC
NA TRBJ2-3 few TRBV5-4 CASSFVRTDTQYF TGTGCCAGCAGCTTTGTACGCACAGATACGCAGTATTTT
TRBD2 TRBJ2-2 NA TRBV4-1 CASSNRGGGELFF TGCGCCAGCAGTAACCGCGGGGGCGGGGAGCTGTTTTTT
NA TRBJ1-6 few TRBV12-3/TRBV12-4 CASSFRAGMANSPLHF TGTGCCAGCAGTTTTAGGGCAGGGATGGCGAACTCACCCCTCCACTTT
NA TRBJ1-2 few TRBV24-1 CATSDPRSRGGYTF TGTGCCACCAGTGACCCTCGCTCCCGAGGGGGCTACACCTTC
NA TRBJ2-4 few TRBV4-1 CASSPHLGFGLAKNIQYF TGCGCCAGCAGCCCCCATCTAGGGTTCGGGCTAGCCAAAAACATTCAGTACTTC
TRBD2 TRBJ2-3 few TRBV5-1 CASSRLAGGIDTQYF TGCGCCAGCAGCAGACTAGCGGGGGGTATAGATACGCAGTATTTT
NA TRBJ2-7 NA TRBV12-3/TRBV12-4 CASSLGGNLGEQYF TGTGCCAGCAGTTTGGGAGGTAACCTGGGGGAGCAGTACTTC
NA TRBJ2-7 NA TRBV6-5 CASSYKEGGYEQYF TGTGCCAGCAGTTACAAGGAGGGGGGGTACGAGCAGTACTTC
TRBD1 TRBJ1-4 many TRBV12-3/TRBV12-4 CASSYRGDNEKLFF TGTGCCAGCAGTTACAGGGGGGATAATGAAAAACTGTTTTTT
TRBD2 TRBJ2-1 once TRBV12-3/TRBV12-4 CASSFSGLGFEQFF TGTGCCAGCAGTTTTTCGGGACTAGGTTTTGAGCAGTTCTTC
NA TRBJ2-1 NA TRBV19 CASSIYGVQFF TGTGCCAGTAGTATTTACGGGGTGCAGTTCTTC
NA TRBJ2-5 few TRBV2 CAGTWQGETQYF TGTGCCGGCACGTGGCAGGGTGAGACCCAGTACTTC
NA TRBJ1-1 few TRBV7-9 CASGRQAVMNTEAFF TGTGCCAGCGGACGACAGGCGGTTATGAACACTGAAGCTTTCTTT
NA TRBJ2-5 few TRBV25-1 CASSEYGSRQETQYF TGTGCCAGCAGTGAATATGGCAGCAGACAAGAGACCCAGTACTTC
TRBD1 TRBJ2-1 many TRBV5-1 CASSIQPGGQNEQFF TGCGCCAGCAGCATTCAACCAGGGGGCCAGAATGAGCAGTTCTTC
TRBD1 TRBJ1-2 NA TRBV20-1 CSATTGGMDGYTF TGCAGTGCCACGACAGGGGGCATGGATGGCTACACCTTC